The subject of this entry is one TCR beta chain. Its binding antigen is unknown. No per-base quality is available; no much larger clone lies one base away. The entry originates in a study of CD8+CD57+ T cells in acquired aplastic anemia (dated by TCRdb to the late 2010s). Context from the whole study: Extracted DNA from sorted CD4+ and CD8+ cells averaged approximately 3.4 ug, ranging from about 0.18 to 27.4 ug. CD8+CD57+ expansion was defined as frequency above the mean frequency observed in healthy subjects.

Paper-wide results and their limitations: Patients and healthy controls showed no significant difference in CD8+ Simpson's diversity (P=0.060). Twenty-nine CD8+ CDR3 sequences were shared between patients and controls but appeared highly expressed in patients and within their immunodominant clones.

Flow cytometry had shown CD8+CD57+ cell expansion in the patients selected for sequencing. Severe acquired aplastic anemia was diagnosed in all patients according to International Study of Aplastic Anemia and Agranulocytosis and Camitta criteria. No therapy had been received by the patients at the time of blood sampling. The study deep-sequenced TCR repertoires of sorted CD4+ and CD8+ blood T cells from severe aplastic anemia patients and healthy subjects. Patients were enrolled in the USA under clinicaltrials.gov protocols 00001620, 01623167, 00001397, 00071045, 00081523 and 00961064. Ficoll-Paque density gradient centrifugation was used to isolate peripheral blood mononuclear cells. CD4+ and CD8+ T cells were sorted by FACS or magnetic beads before DNA extraction. Genomic DNA was used as template for profiling of TCR beta VDJ combinations and CDR3 sequences. TCR repertoire sequencing was run on an Illumina HiSeq 2000. The authors processed their data as follows. TRBV/TRBJ rearrangement plots, CDR3 size and DJ length profiles, and Simpson's diversity index were used to assess repertoires. The most abundant DNA sequence in the deep sequencing data was taken as the immunodominant clone. CDR3 amino acid sequences were screened for sharing across subjects and compared with published repertoires and the VDJdb database. In TCRdb, the public reads were trimmed at Q25 with fastp and aligned with MiXCR, with productive beta chains retained. Each CDR3 protein appears once, grouped with its most common genes and DNA. Clone size and V and J calls follow TCRdb, not the original study. Here the sample has some 200,000 distinct CDR3 sequences; 65% occur a single time. Of the sample, about 60% is held by the ten largest clones.

The sequenced sample consisted of sorted CD4+, CD8+, or CD8+CD57+ T cells (not recorded which) from PBMCs. This clonotype originated in a human donor with aplastic anemia.

The nucleotides are TGTGCCACCAGTGCCTACACCGGGACAGCAAACTACAATGAGCAGTTCTTC. Its protein reads: CATSAYTGTANYNEQFF. The chain joins TRBV24-1 to TRBJ2-1; the central 7 bases match TRBD1. The CDR3 holds 17 amino acids from the cysteine to the phenylalanine. CDR3 DNA only is kept here, 51 bases in frame from base 1. V is cut back by 5 bases and J by 3 bases, with 12 bases in the junction unmatched. Based on the germline V gene, the CDR1 and CDR2 sequences are KGHDR and SFDVKD.